Each of the 32 T cell receptor beta chains below was sequenced from the same sample in a study of T cell repertoires in cytomegalovirus infection. TCRdb re-derived calls from the reads in MiXCR, one entry per CDR3 protein. The data contain hundreds of thousands of distinct CDR3 sequences, 35% to 40% of them singletons. The specimen sequenced was PBMCs. The receptor source for this set is a human donor in good health (CMV status not recorded). Some clones in this sample may be carry-over from other donors' samples.

This clonotype was seen a few times. The rearrangement uses TRBV7-9 and TRBJ1-2; D is uncertain. Deletions cut 5 bases from V and 3 bases from J, with 16 bases between. Germline CDR1 and CDR2: SEHNR and FQNEAQ (reference sequence). There are 15 residues in the CDR3. The CDR3 DNA follows: TGTGCCAGCAGCCCTCGACTAAGTGGAGACTATGGCTACACCTTC. This gives the protein CASSPRLSGDYGYTF.

The chain is built from TRBV7-9 and TRBJ2-1; 8 nucleotides match TRBD2. V dropped 5 bases and J dropped 3; count of bases not matched to a gene: 6. The germline CDR1 and CDR2 sequences are SEHNR and FQNEAQ (reference sequence). The CDR3 is 15 residues long. CDR3 sequence reads: CASSGAGGFYNEQFF. Written as DNA, the CDR3 is TGTGCCAGCAGCGGGGCGGGGGGTTTCTACAATGAGCAGTTCTTC.

The rearrangement links TRBV6-6 to TRBJ1-3; possibly TRBD1 for D (5 bases). The V gene lost 6 bases and the J gene lost 0 bases, with 18 bases spanning the gap. There are 17 residues in the CDR3. CDR1 and CDR2 (germline): MNHNY, SVGAGI (reference sequence). CDR3 in DNA: TGTGCCAGCAGCCTCACGGGGCCTACGTCCTCTGGAAACACCATATATTTT. This sequence encodes CASSLTGPTSSGNTIYF.

This sequence joins TRBV19 and TRBJ1-1; no clear D gene. V lost 3 bases to trimming and J lost 7 bases, with 12 bases between them. The CDR3 extends over 13 amino acids. Germline V gene sequence: CDR1 LNHDA, CDR2 SQIVND (reference sequence). CDR3 region: CASSIRTPGEAFF. CDR3 nucleotide sequence: TGTGCCAGTAGTATCCGCACCCCAGGTGAAGCTTTCTTT.

The chain combines TRBV20-1 with TRBJ2-3; D not certain. Germline-derived CDR1 and CDR2 are DFQATT and SNEGSKA (reference sequence). Trimming took off 4 bases at V and 4 bases at J, with 9 bases between the two ends. The CDR3 is 12 residues long. The CDR3: CSANIESDTQYF. The CDR3 DNA sequence: TGCAGTGCTAACATTGAGTCAGATACGCAGTATTTT.

This rearrangement joins TRBV5-5 to TRBJ1-2; D perhaps matches TRBD1 (6 bases). The CDR3 spans 15 residues. Per the germline V gene, CDR1 is SGHKS and CDR2 is YYEKEE (reference sequence). The ends were cut back, 4 bases at V and 7 bases at J, with 20 bases in the middle. The DNA for the CDR3 is TGTGCCAGCAGCCCCTCCCCGGGGGGCGCAGGTGGCTACACCTTC. The encoded protein is CASSPSPGGAGGYTF.

V gene TRBV10-2 combines with J gene TRBJ1-1, with a possible D match to TRBD1 (6 bases). V lost 7 bases and J lost 3, with 18 bases in between. Germline V gives CDR1 WSHSY, CDR2 SAAADI. This CDR3 contains 15 residues. The CDR3 is CASIIKRGAYTEAFF. CDR3 coding DNA: TGCGCCAGCATCATCAAACGGGGGGCCTACACTGAAGCTTTCTTT.

With regard to this clonotype: The junction departs from the called germline gene at one end, perhaps through a read error. V usage is TRBV7-8 and J usage is TRBJ1-1; maybe TRBD1 (6 bases). This CDR3 region has 15 residues. Looked up from germline, CDR1 is SGHVS and CDR2 is FQNEAQ. CDR3 amino acids: CASSESQGRNTEALF. The CDR3 nucleotides are TGTGCCAGCAGCGAATCACAGGGCCGGAACACTGAAGCTTTATTT.

This clonotype was counted between two and nine times. V usage is TRBV7-6 and J usage is TRBJ2-3; TRBD1 is a possible D gene (5 bases). Trimming removed 1 base at V and 4 bases at J, with 15 bases between. Germline-derived CDR1 and CDR2 are SGHVS and FNYEAQ. The CDR3 is 16 residues long. In DNA form, the CDR3 reads TGTGCCAGCAGCTTAGGTCGCCCAGGGCCTGCAGATACGCAGTATTTT. It translates to CASSLGRPGPADTQYF.

The chain combines TRBV7-8 with TRBJ1-4; the match to TRBD1 covers 9 bases. Germline trimming cut 3 bases from V and 5 bases from J; bases unmatched to any gene: 4. Germline V gene lookup returns CDR1 SGHVS and CDR2 FQNEAQ. This CDR3 is built from 15 residues. CDR3 nucleotide sequence: TGTGCCAGCAGCTTTACCGGGACAGGGAATGAAAAACTGTTTTTT. Translating it yields CASSFTGTGNEKLFF.

This chain joins TRBV27 and TRBJ2-7; TRBD1 is a possible D gene (5 bases). Trimming left V 8 bases short and J 1 base short, with 12 bases between. CDR3 length: 13 amino acids. Per the germline V gene, CDR1 is MNHEY and CDR2 is SMNVEV (reference sequence). DNA of the CDR3: TGTGCCAGCGCAGGGTCAAAGTCCTACGAGCAGTACTTC. Translated: CASAGSKSYEQYF.

This clonotype was counted between two and nine times. The chain combines TRBV19 with TRBJ2-1; 9 nucleotides match TRBD1. This CDR3 contains 14 residues. J gave up 3 bases and V 3 bases, and 0 bases lay outside the gene matches. Germline V gives CDR1 LNHDA, CDR2 SQIVND (reference sequence). The CDR3 sequence is CASSMTGGYNEQFF. CDR3 bases: TGTGCCAGTAGTATGACAGGGGGCTACAATGAGCAGTTCTTC.

The table lists this clonotype with many counts. The chain combines TRBV7-2 with TRBJ2-7, with D possibly matching TRBD1 (5 bases). CDR1 is SGHTA, CDR2 FQGNSA, per germline. This CDR3 has 16 residues. Between the trimmed V and J ends, which lost 1 base and 1 base, there was a span of 14 bases. The CDR3 nucleotides read TGTGCCAGCAGCTTAGTTGGCACAGGTCCATCCTACGAGCAGTACTTC. It encodes CASSLVGTGPSYEQYF.

This clonotype showed up many times. The CDR3 loop reads CASSFGGGGNQPQHF. The CDR3 bases are TGTGCCAGCAGTTTTGGGGGGGGGGGGAATCAGCCCCAGCATTTT. This chain links TRBV12-3 or TRBV12-4 with TRBJ1-5; tentative D call: TRBD1 (5 bases). This CDR3 has 15 residues. Trimming pared 3 bases from V and 4 bases from J, leaving 13 bases between.

This chain uses TRBV4-2 with TRBJ2-3; 11 bases align to TRBD2. Trimming took 0 bases from V and 6 from J; bases not matched to a gene: 8. CDR1 is LGHNA, CDR2 YNFKEQ, per germline. The CDR3 has 17 residues. For the CDR3, the DNA is TGTGCCAGCAGCCAAGATCCCCTAGCGGGGGGCCTCGATACGCAGTATTTT. Protein: CASSQDPLAGGLDTQYF.

This clonotype has more than one count but fewer than ten. V is TRBV19 and J is TRBJ2-4; weak D call: TRBD2 (6 bases). The CDR3 runs to 13 residues. V was cut by 8 bases and J by 2 bases, with 10 bases left in between. Germline V gives CDR1 LNHDA, CDR2 SQIVND (reference sequence). CDR3 loop: CASEEGTKNIQYF. The CDR3 coding sequence is TGTGCCAGTGAGGAGGGGACCAAAAACATTCAGTACTTC. The variable domain in full, completed from reference TRBV19 and TRBJ2-4, reads DGGITQSPKYLFRKEGQNVTLSCEQNLNHDAMYWYRQDPGQGLRLIYYSQIVNDFQKGDIAEGYSVSREKKESFPLTVTSAQKNPTAFYLCASEEGTKNIQYFGAGTRLSVL.

This clonotype was counted a single time. With a much larger clone just one base away, this may be a read error. The chain joins TRBV7-2 to TRBJ1-3; D gene unclear. The CDR3 runs 14 residues. Per the germline V gene, CDR1 is SGHTA and CDR2 is FQGNSA. CDR3 sequence: CASSLRLAGNTKYF. In DNA, the CDR3 is TGTGCCAGCAGCTTAAGGCTAGCCGGAAACACCAAATATTTT. Complete variable domain (other parts from reference TRBV7-2 and TRBJ1-3): GAGVSQSPSNKVTEKGKDVELRCDPISGHTALYWYRQSLGQGLEFLIYFQGNSAPDKSGLPSDRFSAERTGGSVSTLTIQRTQQEDSAVYLCASSLRLAGNTKYFGEGSWLTVV.

V is TRBV30 and J is TRBJ2-1; D is perhaps TRBD1 or TRBD2 (5 bases each). The CDR3 contains 12 residues. Germline V CDR1 and CDR2: GTSNPN, SVGIG (reference sequence). V was pared by 6 bases and J by 7 bases, with 13 bases between. CDR3 nucleotide sequence: TGTGCCTGCCGGGACCGCAATAATGAGCAGTTCTTC. It yields the protein CACRDRNNEQFF.

This clonotype was recorded at least ten times. The chain has TRBV28 and TRBJ2-7, with TRBD2 matching 8 bases. Trimming took 5 bases from V and 4 from J; bases not matched to a gene: 13. There are 16 residues in the CDR3. Germline CDR1 reads MDHEN; CDR2 reads SYDVKM. CDR3 sequence reads: CASSLTQAGEEYEQYF. CDR3 DNA: TGTGCCAGCAGTCTAACTCAAGCGGGGGAAGAGTACGAGCAGTACTTC.

This clonotype was seen a few times. The gene calls are TRBV19 and TRBJ2-2; D ambiguous. The CDR3 spans 14 residues. Trimming took 5 bases from V and 8 from J, leaving 15 bases between them. The V gene's germline CDR1 is LNHDA and CDR2 SQIVND (reference sequence). The CDR3 sequence: CASSLLTLTGELFF. In DNA, the CDR3 is TGTGCCAGTAGTCTCCTGACTCTAACGGGGGAGCTGTTTTTT.

In its sample, this clonotype was seen a few times. The chain carries TRBV19 and TRBJ1-4, with D perhaps TRBD1 (5 bases). CDR1 and CDR2 (germline): LNHDA, SQIVND (reference sequence). The germline V and J ends were trimmed by 5 bases and 8 bases, with 21 bases remaining between them. This CDR3 region has 16 residues. The CDR3 region has the DNA TGTGCCAGTAGTCCCGGGACTCAGTCAGCAAGGGAAAAACTGTTTTTT. Encoded protein: CASSPGTQSAREKLFF.

This clonotype is a singleton in its sample. The CDR3 carries no conserved terminal phenylalanine or tryptophan, so it likely arises from a read error. The chain couples TRBV28 to TRBJ2-1; 14 bases are a match to TRBD2. Germline V lookup: CDR1 MDHEN, CDR2 SYDVKM. The CDR3 is 19 amino acids. CDR3 amino acids: CASSALFGTSGSRYNDQFL. The CDR3 bases are TGTGCCAGCAGTGCCCTATTTGGGACTAGCGGGAGCCGGTACAATGATCAGTTCTTA.

This rearrangement joins TRBV4-2 to TRBJ2-5, with 7 bases lining up with TRBD1. J lost 2 bases, V lost 4 bases, and 4 bases had no gene match. Germline V gene sequence: CDR1 LGHNA, CDR2 YNFKEQ. This CDR3 has 14 residues. CDR3 in DNA: TGTGCCAGCAGCCGACCGACAGGGCAAGAGACCCAGTACTTC. Translated: CASSRPTGQETQYF.

The V call is TRBV7-2, the J call TRBJ1-4, with TRBD1 as a possible D gene (5 bases). Germline V gene lookup returns CDR1 SGHTA and CDR2 FQGNSA. Trimming cost V 3 bases and J 5 bases, with 16 bases left between them. The CDR3 runs to 16 residues. The CDR3 sequence: CASSFNRPGGNEKLFF. In nucleotides, the CDR3 is TGTGCCAGCAGCTTTAACCGCCCCGGGGGGAATGAAAAACTGTTTTTT.

The gene calls are TRBV6-4 and TRBJ2-7; 8 positions agree with TRBD1. The V gene's germline CDR1 is MRHNA and CDR2 SNTAGT. J was trimmed by 5 bases and V by 3 bases; bases with no gene match: 3. There are 13 residues in the CDR3. The CDR3 DNA follows: TGTGCCAGCAGTGAACAGGGGGGACACGAGCAGTACTTC. Amino acids: CASSEQGGHEQYF.

The table lists this clonotype with a few counts. A read error may produce the germline difference seen at one junction end. CDR3 region: CATGGLNF. In DNA form, the CDR3 reads TGTGCCACCGGCGGGTTGAACTTT. The chain combines TRBV7-9 with TRBJ1-1, with D unresolved. Germline V gene lookup returns CDR1 SEHNR and CDR2 FQNEAQ (reference sequence). The CDR3 totals 8 residues.

A few counts support this clonotype. J is TRBJ1-3 and V is TRBV6-1; a possible D gene is TRBD1 (5 bases). Germline V gene sequence: CDR1 MNHNS, CDR2 SASEGT. V shed 6 bases and J shed 2 bases, with 17 bases lying between them. This CDR3 contains 16 residues. The CDR3 is CASSENPTGAGNTIYF. DNA of the CDR3: TGTGCCAGCAGCGAAAACCCTACAGGCGCTGGAAACACCATATATTTT.

The chain combines TRBV3-1 with TRBJ2-7, with a tentative D call TRBD1 (6 bases). The germline V gene has CDR1 LGHDT and CDR2 YNNKEL (reference sequence). The V end was cut by 8 bases, the J end by 0 bases, with 17 bases between. This CDR3 is built from 15 residues. The CDR3 sequence: CASSLRWTASYEQYF. CDR3 nucleotide sequence: TGTGCCAGCTCCCTAAGATGGACAGCCTCCTACGAGCAGTACTTC.

This clonotype was counted at least ten times. J is TRBJ1-3 and V is TRBV7-2, with unresolved D. Germline V gene sequence: CDR1 SGHTA, CDR2 FQGNSA. Trimming stripped 0 bases from V and 3 bases from J, with 6 bases between. The CDR3 spans 14 residues. CDR3 residues: CASSLAPRGNTIYF. As DNA, the CDR3 is TGTGCCAGCAGCTTAGCCCCTCGTGGAAACACCATATATTTT. The full variable domain, completed using reference TRBV7-2 and TRBJ1-3, is GAGVSQSPSNKVTEKGKDVELRCDPISGHTALYWYRQSLGQGLEFLIYFQGNSAPDKSGLPSDRFSAERTGGSVSTLTIQRTQQEDSAVYLCASSLAPRGNTIYFGEGSWLTVV.

This clonotype has only a few counts. J is TRBJ2-1 and V is TRBV5-6; 7 bases are shared with TRBD1. Losses at the gene ends were 4 bases for V and 9 bases for J; bases not matched to a gene: 7. Germline V gives CDR1 SGHDT, CDR2 YYEEEE. This CDR3 contains 13 residues. The CDR3 DNA sequence: TGTGCCAGCAGCCCGGGGACAGTGCCTGAGCAGTTCTTC. Amino acid sequence: CASSPGTVPEQFF.

CDR3 sequence: CASSPLQNTEQFF. In nucleotides, the CDR3 is TGTGCCAGCAGTCCCCTACAGAATACTGAGCAGTTCTTC. The V and J genes are TRBV27 and TRBJ2-1; D is unclear. This CDR3 comprises 13 residues. Trimming shortened V by 5 bases and J by 9 bases, and 14 bases separated the two germline ends. The germline V gene has CDR1 MNHEY and CDR2 SMNVEV (reference sequence).

Only a few counts were recorded for this clonotype. This chain connects TRBV28 to TRBJ2-3; 7 positions match TRBD2. V dropped 5 bases and J dropped 3; count of bases not matched to a gene: 5. There are 14 residues in the CDR3. Germline V gene data show CDR1 as MDHEN and CDR2 as SYDVKM. CDR3 in DNA: TGTGCCAGCAGTGAACTAGCGCGGACAGATACGCAGTATTTT. Translating it yields CASSELARTDTQYF.